Below, 3 T cell receptor beta chains from the same sample are listed, as sequenced in a study of T-cell memory formation after mild COVID-19. MiXCR, run by TCRdb on the 5' RACE reads, gives a single entry per CDR3 protein. Of around 130,000 distinct CDR3 sequences in the sample, approximately 6.2% were seen once. Specimen: PBMCs or a T cell subset sorted from them (not recorded which). These receptors were obtained from an adult woman who had mild COVID-19 (a few samples of this study predate the infection). Cell type and time point are not known.

Sample share makes this clonotype medium-sized. The rearrangement uses TRBV7-9 and TRBJ2-1; 7 positions agree with TRBD1. Germline lookup yields CDR1 SEHNR and CDR2 FQNEAQ (reference sequence). This CDR3 is 15 amino acids long. V dropped 5 bases and J dropped 6; count of bases not matched to a gene: 10. CDR3: CASSIRPTGINEQFF. The CDR3 coding sequence is TGTGCCAGCAGCATCCGACCGACAGGGATCAATGAGCAGTTCTTC.

The rearrangement joins TRBV30 to TRBJ2-7, with D uncertain. The CDR3 runs to 12 residues. Germline CDR1 is GTSNPN and CDR2 is SVGIG (reference sequence). Trimming pared 0 bases from V and 6 bases from J, leaving 9 bases between. The CDR3 protein is CAWSVTAVEQYF. The CDR3 bases are TGTGCCTGGAGTGTAACGGCAGTCGAGCAGTACTTC.

This clonotype was counted many times. The chain employs TRBV4-1 and TRBJ2-3; 7 bases are a match to TRBD1. J was trimmed by 1 base and V by 1 base; bases with no gene match: 5. The germline gives CDR1 MGHRA, CDR2 YSYEKL. This CDR3 is 16 amino acids long. The DNA for the CDR3 is TGCGCCAGCAGCCAAGCAGGGGGTGGGGGCACAGATACGCAGTATTTT. Translating it yields CASSQAGGGGTDTQYF.